These 14 T cell receptor beta chains were sequenced from one sample in a study of tumor-infiltrating lymphocytes in primary liver carcinoma. From approximately 0.5 ug of total RNA, TCR beta-specific cDNA was reverse-transcribed using a constant-region primer. Three-round nested multiplex PCR performed with slightly modified ARM-PCR produced the TCR beta libraries. Two initial PCR rounds of roughly 10 cycles each paired TRBV1-TRBV30 forward primers with a C-beta reverse primer. Using its own MiXCR run on the multiplex PCR reads, TCRdb lists one record per CDR3 protein. The top ten hold 7.5% to 9% of the sample, which has approximately 120,000 distinct CDR3 sequences, around 60% seen once. Taking about 17-33 mg of unsorted bulk tissue, the authors co-extracted RNA and DNA. Material: liver tumor tissue from sampling region 3. Subset given: tumor region T3, left-lateral pole. The receptors stem from an older woman with primary liver carcinoma and hepatitis B virus infection.

The chain couples TRBV19 to TRBJ1-5, with D unresolved. Germline-derived CDR1 and CDR2 are LNHDA and SQIVND (reference sequence). The CDR3 spans 18 residues. The V end lost 3 bases, the J end lost 0 bases, and 18 bases lay between the germline ends. The CDR3 DNA reads TGTGCCAGTAGTATGGAATACGGCCGGGGAGATAGCAATCAGCCCCAGCATTTT. It translates to CASSMEYGRGDSNQPQHF.

This clonotype appeared a few times. CDR3 nucleotides: TGTGCCAGCAGTCTGACTAGCGACACAGATACGCAGTATTTT. This sequence encodes CASSLTSDTDTQYF. This chain joins TRBV28 and TRBJ2-3; 8 nucleotides match TRBD2. V lost 5 bases to trimming and J lost 2 bases; unmatched junction nucleotides: 3. The germline V gene encodes CDR1 MDHEN and CDR2 SYDVKM. There are 14 residues in the CDR3.

In regard to this clonotype: A much larger clone differs by one base, so this may be a read error. The chain joins TRBV28 to TRBJ2-2, with 8 positions matching TRBD2. This CDR3 is 12 amino acids long. The V and J ends lost 10 bases and 7 bases, in that order; junction bases with no gene match: 5. CDR1 is MDHEN, CDR2 SYDVKM, per germline. This CDR3 is CAISGTSGELFF. The CDR3 DNA sequence: TGTGCCATCAGCGGGACTAGCGGGGAGCTGTTTTTT. Supplemented by reference TRBV28 and TRBJ2-2, the full variable domain reads DVKVTQSSRYLVKRTGEKVFLECVQDMDHENMFWYRQDPGLGLRLIYFSYDVKMKEKGDIPEGYSVSREKKERFSLILESASTNQTSMYLCAISGTSGELFFGEGSRLTVL.

In its sample, this clonotype was seen a few times. V gene TRBV7-9 combines with J gene TRBJ2-1, with D uncertain. Trimming shortened V by 1 base and J by 7 bases, and 11 bases separated the two germline ends. The germline V gene has CDR1 SEHNR and CDR2 FQNEAQ (reference sequence). The CDR3 has 14 residues. The CDR3 here is CASSLGLEPNEQFF. CDR3 DNA sequence: TGTGCCAGCAGCTTAGGGCTAGAACCTAATGAGCAGTTCTTC.

The rearrangement uses TRBV6-1 and TRBJ2-5; D gene ambiguous. The CDR3 is made up of 13 amino acids. Germline V gives CDR1 MNHNS, CDR2 SASEGT. CDR3 region: CACRSYRVETQYF. The CDR3 DNA follows: TGTGCATGCAGAAGTTATCGGGTAGAGACCCAGTACTTC.

On this clonotype itself: No conserved phenylalanine or tryptophan ends this CDR3, so it is likely a read error. This chain uses TRBV11-2 with TRBJ2-5; D not certain. CDR3 size: 15 residues. Deletions cut 5 bases from V and 6 bases from J, with 19 bases between. The germline CDR1 and CDR2 sequences are SGHAT and FQNNGV. CDR3 loop: CASSPLLVSSKTQYS. The CDR3, as DNA: TGTGCCAGCAGCCCACTCCTGGTGTCCTCGAAGACCCAGTACTCC.

This clonotype was seen a few times. The junction shows a germline mismatch at one end, possibly a read error. The V gene is TRBV11-1, the J gene TRBJ2-1; D is unresolved. The CDR3 has 16 amino acids. CDR1 and CDR2 from the germline V gene are SGHAT and FQDESV (reference sequence). The CDR3 DNA is TGTGCCAGCAGTCTAGACACCGATGCCTCCTACAATGAACAGTTCTTC. Its translation is CASSLDTDASYNEQFF. Looking up the rest from reference TRBV11-1 and TRBJ2-1 gives the full variable domain: EAEVAQSPRYKITEKSQAVAFWCDPISGHATLYWYRQILGQGPELLVQFQDESVVDDSQLPKDRFSAERLKGVDSTLKIQPAELGDSAMYLCASSLDTDASYNEQFFGPGTRLTVL.

This clonotype was observed at least ten times. V usage is TRBV12-3 or TRBV12-4 and J usage is TRBJ2-6; unclear D gene. The CDR3 extends over 16 amino acids. Trimming cost V 1 base and J 0 bases, with 7 bases left between them. The CDR3 spells CASSLGRSSGANVLTF. DNA of the CDR3: TGTGCCAGCAGTTTAGGCAGGTCCTCTGGGGCCAACGTCCTGACTTTC.

The chain combines TRBV11-2 with TRBJ2-7; no clear D gene. This CDR3 is built from 13 residues. From germline, CDR1 is SGHAT and CDR2 FQNNGV. Trimming took off 0 bases at V and 5 bases at J, with 8 bases between the two ends. The CDR3 here is CASSLDPVHEQYF. DNA for the CDR3: TGTGCCAGCAGCTTAGATCCGGTCCACGAGCAGTACTTC.

This clonotype showed up many times. J is TRBJ2-7 and V is TRBV11-2, with TRBD1 identical over 10 bases. The CDR3 length is 18 residues. V lost 5 bases to trimming and J lost 5 bases; unmatched junction nucleotides: 18. Per germline, CDR1 SGHAT and CDR2 FQNNGV. This CDR3 reads CASSGGQGLARLYNEQYF. The CDR3 DNA sequence: TGTGCCAGCAGCGGGGGACAGGGGTTGGCTAGACTTTATAACGAGCAGTACTTC.

As for this clonotype: The conserved phenylalanine or tryptophan is not found at the CDR3 terminus, so this likely reflects a read error. This chain uses TRBV11-3 with TRBJ2-3, with TRBD2 matching 7 bases. CDR3 length: 14 residues. The V gene's germline CDR1 is SGHNT and CDR2 YENEEA. Losses at the gene ends were 6 bases for V and 3 bases for J; bases not matched to a gene: 6. The CDR3 is CASRFRTSTDTQYS. CDR3 coding DNA: TGTGCCAGCAGATTTCGGACTAGTACAGATACGCAGTATTCT.

The chain links TRBV11-3 to TRBJ2-2, with D tentatively TRBD1 (6 bases). Germline CDR1 and CDR2: SGHNT and YENEEA. This CDR3 is built from 16 residues. V dropped 1 base and J dropped 10 bases, with 19 bases sitting between them. The CDR3, as DNA: TGTGCCAGCAGCTTAGGACGTGCAGGGGACACCTTGGAGCTGTTTTTT. It translates to CASSLGRAGDTLELFF.

To note about this clonotype: Because it lacks the conserved phenylalanine or tryptophan at the end, this CDR3 is likely a read error. Because the CDR3's place on the DNA is in doubt, the DNA is left out and the CDR3 is given as listed by TCRdb. V gene TRBV11-2 combines with J gene TRBJ2-5; the listed D gene, TRBD1, was not tested against the DNA. The V gene's germline CDR1 is SGHAT and CDR2 FQNNGV. The CDR3 is 12 amino acids long, termini counted. CDR3 loop: CASSLPDTTQHL.

The genes are TRBV11-2 and TRBJ2-1; TRBD2 aligns across 13 bases. Germline CDR1 SGHAT, CDR2 FQNNGV. The J segment lost 8 bases and the V segment lost 5 bases, leaving 12 bases of the junction unmatched. This CDR3 has 17 amino acids. The CDR3 bases are TGTGCCAGCAGCAGGAGACTAGCGGGAGGACTGAGGGATGAGCAGTTCTTC. This sequence encodes CASSRRLAGGLRDEQFF.